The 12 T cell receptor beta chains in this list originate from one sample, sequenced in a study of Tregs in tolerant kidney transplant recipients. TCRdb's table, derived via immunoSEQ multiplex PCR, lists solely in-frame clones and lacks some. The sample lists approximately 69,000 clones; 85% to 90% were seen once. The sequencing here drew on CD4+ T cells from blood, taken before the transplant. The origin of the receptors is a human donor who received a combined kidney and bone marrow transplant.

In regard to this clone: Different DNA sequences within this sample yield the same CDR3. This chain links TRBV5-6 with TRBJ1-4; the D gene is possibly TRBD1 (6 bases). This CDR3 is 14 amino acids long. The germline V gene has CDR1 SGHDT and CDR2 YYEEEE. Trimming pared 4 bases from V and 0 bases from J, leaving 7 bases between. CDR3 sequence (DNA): TGTGCCAGCAGCCCAGGGGCAACTAATGAAAAACTGTTTTTT. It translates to CASSPGATNEKLFF.

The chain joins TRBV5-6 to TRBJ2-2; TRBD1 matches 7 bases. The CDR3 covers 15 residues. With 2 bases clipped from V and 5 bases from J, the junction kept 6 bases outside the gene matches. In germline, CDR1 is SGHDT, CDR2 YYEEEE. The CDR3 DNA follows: TGTGCCAGCAGCTTAAGGGGGCTGAGGACCGGGGAGCTGTTTTTT. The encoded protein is CASSLRGLRTGELFF.

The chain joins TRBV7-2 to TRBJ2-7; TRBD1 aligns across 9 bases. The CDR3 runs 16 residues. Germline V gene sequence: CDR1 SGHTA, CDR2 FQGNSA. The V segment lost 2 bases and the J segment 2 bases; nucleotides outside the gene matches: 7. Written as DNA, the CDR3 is TGTGCCAGCAGCTTATCTGCCGGGACAGGGACCTACGAGCAGTACTTC. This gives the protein CASSLSAGTGTYEQYF.

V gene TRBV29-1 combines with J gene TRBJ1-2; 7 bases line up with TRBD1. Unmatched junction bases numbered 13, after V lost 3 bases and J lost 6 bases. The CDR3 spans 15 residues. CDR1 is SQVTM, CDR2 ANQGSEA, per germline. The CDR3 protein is CSVEGPGGTIDGYTF. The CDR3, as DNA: TGCAGCGTTGAGGGACCAGGGGGTACTATCGATGGCTACACCTTC.

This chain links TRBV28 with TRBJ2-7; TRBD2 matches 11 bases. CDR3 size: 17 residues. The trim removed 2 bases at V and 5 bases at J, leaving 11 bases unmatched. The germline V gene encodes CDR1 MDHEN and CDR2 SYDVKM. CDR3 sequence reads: CASSLDLAGGMLNEQYF. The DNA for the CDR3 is TGTGCCAGCAGTTTAGACCTAGCGGGAGGTATGTTAAACGAGCAGTACTTC.

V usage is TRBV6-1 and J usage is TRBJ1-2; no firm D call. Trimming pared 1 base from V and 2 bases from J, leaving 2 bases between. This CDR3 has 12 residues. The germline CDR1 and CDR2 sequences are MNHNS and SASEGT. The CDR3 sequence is CASSEVNYGYTF. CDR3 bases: TGTGCCAGCAGTGAAGTAAACTATGGCTACACCTTC.

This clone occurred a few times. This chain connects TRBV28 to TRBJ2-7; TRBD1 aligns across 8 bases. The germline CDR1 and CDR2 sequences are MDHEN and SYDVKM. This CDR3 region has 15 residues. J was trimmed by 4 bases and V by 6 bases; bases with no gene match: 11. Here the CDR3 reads CASRPGGVLSYEQYF. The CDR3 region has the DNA TGTGCCAGCAGGCCAGGGGGCGTGCTGTCATACGAGCAGTACTTC.

CDR3 nucleotides: TGTGCCAGCAGCCCCGCCGGGGACAGAGCCGAAAAACTGTTTTTT. It specifies CASSPAGDRAEKLFF. This sequence joins TRBV11-1 and TRBJ1-4; 7 nucleotides match TRBD1. Germline trimming cut 5 bases from V and 8 bases from J; bases unmatched to any gene: 11. The CDR3 extends over 15 amino acids. CDR1 and CDR2 from the germline V gene are SGHAT and FQDESV (reference sequence).

The CDR3 region has the DNA TGTGCCAGTAGTATAGCCCTCGGGAGCTACAATGAGCAGTTCTTC. It encodes CASSIALGSYNEQFF. The chain links TRBV19 to TRBJ2-1; D possibly corresponds to TRBD2 (6 bases). The germline V gene encodes CDR1 LNHDA and CDR2 SQIVND (reference sequence). Trimming stripped 1 base from V and 3 bases from J, with 10 bases between. This CDR3 contains 15 residues.

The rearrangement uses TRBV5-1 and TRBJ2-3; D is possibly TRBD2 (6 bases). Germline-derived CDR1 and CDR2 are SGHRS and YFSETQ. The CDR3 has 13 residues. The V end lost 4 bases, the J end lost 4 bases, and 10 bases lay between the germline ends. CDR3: CASSPGDSDTQYF. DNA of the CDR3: TGCGCCAGCAGCCCGGGAGATTCAGATACGCAGTATTTT. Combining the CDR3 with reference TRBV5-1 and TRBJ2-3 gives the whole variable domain KAGVTQTPRYLIKTRGQQVTLSCSPISGHRSVSWYQQTPGQGLQFLFEYFSETQRNKGNFPGRFSGRQFSNSRSEMNVSTLELGDSALYLCASSPGDSDTQYFGPGTRLTVL.

CDR3 protein: CASTPGGRGDNQPQHF. CDR3 DNA sequence: TGTGCCAGCACCCCCGGGGGCAGGGGGGACAATCAGCCCCAGCATTTT. This sequence joins TRBV28 and TRBJ1-5; 7 bases match TRBD1. Germline V gives CDR1 MDHEN, CDR2 SYDVKM. The V and J ends lost 7 bases and 3 bases, in that order; junction bases with no gene match: 12. CDR3 length equals 16 residues.

The CDR3 reads CASDPGNQPQHF. The CDR3 DNA reads TGTGCCAGCGATCCGGGTAATCAGCCCCAGCATTTT. J is TRBJ1-5 and V is TRBV28, with D unclear. The CDR3 length is 12 residues. Trimming removed 8 bases at V and 4 bases at J, with 9 bases between. Germline V gives CDR1 MDHEN, CDR2 SYDVKM.